Each of the 15 T cell receptor beta chains below was sequenced from the same sample in a study of OX40 agonist ivuxolimab in advanced cancers. Measured with immunoSEQ multiplex PCR; TCRdb has only the in-frame clones, and not every one. The sample carries under 60,000 clones, about 89% recorded once. This specimen was CD4+ or CD8+ T cells sorted from blood, taken in a trial of the OX40 agonist ivuxolimab. The receptors derive from an adult with an advanced solid tumor such as melanoma, head and neck, liver or kidney cancer.

This clone was seen just once. The rearrangement joins TRBV2 to TRBJ2-2; D ambiguous. Trimming left V 0 bases short and J 3 bases short, with 5 bases between. The V gene's germline CDR1 is SNHLY and CDR2 FYNNEI. The CDR3 runs to 14 residues. The chain's CDR3 is CASSEAGYTGELFF. DNA of the CDR3: TGTGCCAGCAGTGAAGCGGGATACACCGGGGAGCTGTTTTTT.

The chain has TRBV6-5 and TRBJ2-2, with D possibly matching TRBD2 (6 bases). Looked up from germline, CDR1 is MNHEY and CDR2 is SVGAGI. V was clipped by 2 bases and J by 3 bases, with 10 bases between them. This CDR3 is 15 amino acids long. The CDR3 protein is CASSYAGMDTGELFF. CDR3 DNA sequence: TGTGCCAGCAGTTACGCGGGAATGGACACCGGGGAGCTGTTTTTT.

Only one count was recorded for this clone. The chain recombines TRBV2 with TRBJ2-5; D unresolved. Trimming stripped 9 bases from V and 4 bases from J, with 6 bases between. This CDR3 is 10 amino acids long. The germline V gene has CDR1 SNHLY and CDR2 FYNNEI. CDR3 coding DNA: TGTGCCAGTTCGGGAGAGACCCAGTACTTC. Its protein product is CASSGETQYF. Full variable domain (missing parts from reference TRBV2 and TRBJ2-5): EPEVTQTPSHQVTQMGQEVILRCVPISNHLYFYWYRQILGQKVEFLVSFYNNEISEKSEIFDDQFSVERPDGSNFTLKIRSTKLEDSAMYFCASSGETQYFGPGTRLLVL.

V gene TRBV9 combines with J gene TRBJ1-3; D remains unclear. The CDR3 length is 14 residues. Germline V gives CDR1 SGDLS, CDR2 YYNGEE. The germline V and J ends were trimmed by 0 bases and 8 bases, with 12 bases remaining between them. The CDR3 loop is CASSVGPLEDTIYF. CDR3 DNA sequence: TGTGCCAGCAGCGTAGGACCCCTCGAGGACACCATATATTTT. The full variable domain, completed using reference TRBV9 and TRBJ1-3, is DSGVTQTPKHLITATGQRVTLRCSPRSGDLSVYWYQQSLDQGLQFLIQYYNGEERAKGNILERFSAQQFPDLHSELNLSSLELGDSALYFCASSVGPLEDTIYFGEGSWLTVV.

This clone appeared many times. The chain carries TRBV19 and TRBJ2-7, with 7 nucleotides matching TRBD1. This CDR3 is 14 amino acids long. From germline, CDR1 is LNHDA and CDR2 SQIVND (reference sequence). With V trimmed by 3 bases and J by 6 bases, 8 bases remained unmatched. The DNA for the CDR3 is TGTGCCAGTAGTATTTTGTCAGAGGGGGCCGAGCAGTACTTC. Amino acid sequence: CASSILSEGAEQYF.

The rearrangement links TRBV21-1 to TRBJ2-7; the DNA was not used to check the table's D call, TRBD2. TRBV21-1 represents a pseudogene. The CDR3 is 17 residues long. The CDR3 spells CASSKEGTSGRMGEQYF. DNA for the CDR3: TGTGCCAGCAGCAAAGAAGGGACTAGCGGGAGGATGGGCGAGCAGTACTTC.

The genes are TRBV6-5 and TRBJ2-5; 7 positions agree with TRBD1. CDR1 and CDR2 from the germline V gene are MNHEY and SVGAGI. The J segment lost 1 base and the V segment lost 5 bases, leaving 4 bases of the junction unmatched. This CDR3 comprises 14 residues. The CDR3 nucleotides read TGTGCCAGCAGTGAGACAGGGCGCCAAGAGACCCAGTACTTC. This codes for CASSETGRQETQYF.

In this sample, this clone turned up a few times. V is TRBV13 and J is TRBJ1-2, with TRBD1 as a possible D gene (5 bases). V lost 2 bases and J lost 8, with 21 bases in between. CDR3 length: 16 amino acids. The germline V gene has CDR1 PRHDT and CDR2 FYEKMQ (reference sequence). CDR3 coding DNA: TGTGCCAGCAGCTTATGGCTCGGGACCCCGAATAGGGGCTACACCTTC. It translates to CASSLWLGTPNRGYTF.

The chain carries TRBV6-5 and TRBJ1-2; D is uncertain. Trimming cost V 6 bases and J 7 bases, with 18 bases left between them. The CDR3 totals 14 residues. CDR1 is MNHEY and CDR2 is SVGAGI in the germline V gene. Here the CDR3 DNA reads TGTGCCAGCAGCCCGGACTGGAAGGGCTTTGGCTACACCTTC. It translates to CASSPDWKGFGYTF.

Turning to this clone: Other nucleotide sequences from this sample produce the same CDR3. V and J are TRBV7-9 and TRBJ2-5; a weak D match, TRBD2 (5 bases). The CDR3 length is 13 residues. Germline CDR1 reads SEHNR; CDR2 reads FQNEAQ (reference sequence). Trimming took off 1 base at V and 5 bases at J, with 8 bases between the two ends. CDR3 DNA sequence: TGTGCCAGCAGCTTAGGGGGAGTCGAGACCCAGTACTTC. Amino acids: CASSLGGVETQYF.

The DNA for the CDR3 is TGTGCCAGCAGTTTATCAACCTTGGCCGGGGGAGAGCAGTACTTC. Amino acids: CASSLSTLAGGEQYF. This chain uses TRBV28 with TRBJ2-7, with D possibly matching TRBD2 (6 bases). CDR1 MDHEN and CDR2 SYDVKM come from the germline V gene. This CDR3 comprises 15 residues. The germline V and J ends were trimmed by 1 base and 7 bases, with 17 bases remaining between them.

J is TRBJ2-6 and V is TRBV5-4; perhaps D is TRBD1 or TRBD2 (5 bases each). V lost 0 bases and J 0 bases, leaving 13 bases between the germline ends. CDR3 length equals 18 residues. Germline loops: CDR1 SGHNT, CDR2 YYREEE (reference sequence). CDR3: CASSLGAGRYSGANVLTF. DNA of the CDR3: TGTGCCAGCAGCTTGGGGGCAGGGAGATACTCTGGGGCCAACGTCCTGACTTTC.

The rearrangement uses TRBV19 and TRBJ2-2, with 12 bases fitting TRBD2. The CDR3 extends over 16 amino acids. The germline V gene encodes CDR1 LNHDA and CDR2 SQIVND (reference sequence). J gave up 6 bases and V 2 bases, and 4 bases lay outside the gene matches. CDR3: CASSIRLAGESGELFF. In DNA form, the CDR3 reads TGTGCCAGTAGTATAAGACTAGCGGGAGAGTCCGGGGAGCTGTTTTTT. Drawing the rest from reference TRBV19 and TRBJ2-2, the complete variable domain is DGGITQSPKYLFRKEGQNVTLSCEQNLNHDAMYWYRQDPGQGLRLIYYSQIVNDFQKGDIAEGYSVSREKKESFPLTVTSAQKNPTAFYLCASSIRLAGESGELFFGEGSRLTVL.

This clone was observed a few times. The V gene is TRBV7-9, the J gene TRBJ2-7; tentative D call: TRBD2 (5 bases). This CDR3 contains 14 residues. The V end lost 4 bases, the J end lost 6 bases, and 16 bases lay between the germline ends. From germline, CDR1 is SEHNR and CDR2 FQNEAQ (reference sequence). The CDR3, as DNA: TGTGCCAGCAGCTCGGGAATTCCCGCGGTCGAGCAGTACTTC. This encodes CASSSGIPAVEQYF.

The sample holds a few counts of this clone. The chain couples TRBV30 to TRBJ1-1; 8 nucleotides agree with TRBD1. CDR3 length: 13 amino acids. CDR1 and CDR2 from the germline V gene are GTSNPN and SVGIG (reference sequence). The ends lost 3 bases at V and 0 bases at J; junction bases unmatched: 0. The CDR3 DNA sequence: TGTGCCTGGAGGGACAGGGTGAACACTGAAGCTTTCTTT. Translating it yields CAWRDRVNTEAFF.